A single sample is the source of the 22 T cell receptor beta chains below, sequenced in a study of identical twins. In TCRdb, the 5' RACE reads were re-called with MiXCR into one record per CDR3 protein. The top ten hold approximately 0.95% of the sample, which has roughly 500,000 distinct CDR3 sequences, less than 25% seen once. These data were also reused for a study on T cells expressing NK-cell markers.

Material: CD4+ T cells sorted from blood. These receptors all stem from a woman aged 18-29 years in good health.

The V and J genes are TRBV11-2 and TRBJ2-1, with D perhaps matching TRBD1 or TRBD2 (6 bases each). Germline CDR1 and CDR2: SGHAT and FQNNGV. The CDR3 totals 17 residues. Trimming took 5 bases from V and 1 from J, leaving 18 bases between them. This chain's CDR3 is CASSKLGGRVSYNEQFF. Here the CDR3 DNA reads TGTGCCAGCAGCAAGCTGGGGGGCCGAGTTTCCTACAATGAGCAGTTCTTC.

This clonotype appeared a few times. This rearrangement joins TRBV12-3 or TRBV12-4 to TRBJ1-1; 8 positions match TRBD1. V shed 5 bases, J shed 0 bases, and the junction held 2 bases outside the gene matches. The CDR3 length is 14 residues. In DNA form, the CDR3 reads TGTGCCAGCAGTCGGACAGGGTTGAACACTGAAGCTTTCTTT. This sequence encodes CASSRTGLNTEAFF.

This chain joins TRBV3-1 and TRBJ2-3; TRBD2 agrees at 7 bases. The germline gives CDR1 LGHDT, CDR2 YNNKEL (reference sequence). The CDR3 spans 19 residues. V lost 1 base and J lost 1; bases outside the gene matches: 14. The CDR3 DNA is TGTGCCAGCAGCCAAGGGATCATCACGGCGGGAGCGGGCACAGATACGCAGTATTTT. Protein sequence: CASSQGIITAGAGTDTQYF.

This clonotype was found many times. This chain's CDR3 is CASTRTDRGLALAGYNEQFF. The CDR3, as DNA: TGTGCCAGCACCAGAACGGACAGGGGGTTAGCCCTAGCGGGGTACAATGAGCAGTTCTTC. The chain is built from TRBV6-2 or TRBV6-3 and TRBJ2-1, with D maybe TRBD1 (10 bases). The CDR3 consists of 20 residues. The V end was cut by 7 bases, the J end by 4 bases, with 32 bases between. Germline assignment: CDR1 MNHEY and CDR2 SVGEGT.

Only a few counts were recorded for this clonotype. The V call is TRBV6-5, the J call TRBJ2-2; either TRBD1 or TRBD2 may supply D (5 bases each). The V end was cut by 0 bases, the J end by 6 bases, with 8 bases between. This CDR3 has 14 amino acids. Per the germline V gene, CDR1 is MNHEY and CDR2 is SVGAGI. The CDR3: CASSYSRGAGELFF. The CDR3 DNA reads TGTGCCAGCAGTTACTCGAGGGGCGCCGGGGAGCTGTTTTTT.

This clonotype was observed a handful of times. The chain couples TRBV20-1 to TRBJ2-7; D gene unclear. The germline V and J ends were trimmed by 3 bases and 2 bases, with 8 bases remaining between them. This CDR3 is 12 amino acids long. Germline lookup yields CDR1 DFQATT and CDR2 SNEGSKA (reference sequence). For the CDR3, the DNA is TGCAGTGCTAGTCGGCTACCCTACGAGCAGTACTTC. Its translation: CSASRLPYEQYF.

The chain carries TRBV20-1 and TRBJ1-3; D is uncertain. This CDR3 contains 15 residues. CDR1 is DFQATT and CDR2 is SNEGSKA in the germline V gene (reference sequence). V lost 4 bases to trimming and J lost 2 bases, with 15 bases between them. CDR3 loop: CSATRRVKAGNTIYF. The CDR3 DNA is TGCAGTGCTACCCGCCGTGTGAAGGCTGGAAACACCATATATTTT.

This clonotype was recorded a few times. The DNA for the CDR3 is TGTGCCAGCAGTTACCGAAGGGACAGGGGTCGGGGCTACACCTTC. Its translation: CASSYRRDRGRGYTF. This rearrangement joins TRBV6-5 to TRBJ1-2; 10 bases are shared with TRBD1. V gave up 2 bases and J gave up 8 bases; unmatched junction bases: 8. This CDR3 spans 15 amino acids. CDR1 MNHEY and CDR2 SVGAGI come from the germline V gene.

The chain couples TRBV9 to TRBJ2-6; D is unresolved. The CDR3 runs 15 residues. Germline V CDR1 and CDR2: SGDLS, YYNGEE. V gave up 4 bases and J gave up 1 base, with 9 bases separating them. CDR3 in amino acids: CASSSRLSGANVLTF. The CDR3 DNA is TGTGCCAGCAGCTCTCGATTATCTGGGGCCAACGTCCTGACTTTC.

This clonotype has a handful of counts. The V and J genes are TRBV12-3 or TRBV12-4 and TRBJ2-7; perhaps TRBD2 as D (6 bases). V was trimmed by 6 bases and J by 3 bases, leaving 12 bases between them. This CDR3 has 13 residues. DNA of the CDR3: TGTGCCAGCAGGCGGGACCCTAACTACGAGCAGTACTTC. This encodes CASRRDPNYEQYF.

The chain has TRBV6-5 and TRBJ1-3; D unresolved. Trimming cost V 6 bases and J 0 bases, with 15 bases left between them. CDR1 and CDR2 from the germline V gene are MNHEY and SVGAGI. This CDR3 comprises 16 residues. The CDR3 spells CASRDSGRNSGNTIYF. Written as DNA, the CDR3 is TGTGCCAGCAGAGACTCTGGACGGAACTCTGGAAACACCATATATTTT.

As DNA, the CDR3 is TGTGCCAGCAGCTTAGAGGGGGTATCCGAGCAGTACTTC. It yields the protein CASSLEGVSEQYF. The chain is built from TRBV7-2 and TRBJ2-7; weak D call: TRBD1 (6 bases). The CDR3 is 13 amino acids. V was trimmed by 1 base and J by 6 bases, leaving 10 bases between them. Germline loops: CDR1 SGHTA, CDR2 FQGNSA.

This clonotype was seen ten or more times. Here the CDR3 reads CASSPGTVLKTQYF. As DNA, the CDR3 is TGTGCCAGCAGTCCCGGGACAGTTTTGAAGACCCAGTACTTC. V gene TRBV12-3 or TRBV12-4 combines with J gene TRBJ2-5, with TRBD1 identical over 7 bases. J was trimmed by 6 bases and V by 5 bases; bases with no gene match: 9. This CDR3 region has 14 residues.

This clonotype was seen many times. The chain uses TRBV7-8 and TRBJ1-4; D unresolved. The CDR3 sequence is 15 residues long. Trimming removed 1 base at V and 5 bases at J, with 11 bases between. The germline gives CDR1 SGHVS, CDR2 FQNEAQ. CDR3 residues: CASSLVYGSNEKLFF. DNA for the CDR3: TGTGCCAGCAGCTTAGTGTACGGGTCGAATGAAAAACTGTTTTTT.

This chain uses TRBV2 with TRBJ2-3; the D call may be TRBD1 or TRBD2 (6 bases each). The germline gives CDR1 SNHLY, CDR2 FYNNEI. The CDR3 consists of 12 residues. The V end lost 9 bases, the J end lost 7 bases, and 14 bases lay between the germline ends. CDR3 DNA sequence: TGTGCCAGAACTAGGGGGGAGCATACGCAGTATTTT. Translating it yields CARTRGEHTQYF.

This clonotype was counted between two and nine times. The chain recombines TRBV6-1 with TRBJ2-2; D possibly corresponds to TRBD1 (6 bases). Between the trimmed V and J ends, which lost 7 bases and 4 bases, there was a span of 10 bases. Per germline, CDR1 MNHNS and CDR2 SASEGT. There are 13 residues in the CDR3. The CDR3 coding sequence is TGTGCCAGCATACACAGGGCCACCGGGGAGCTGTTTTTT. Residues: CASIHRATGELFF.

V gene TRBV18 combines with J gene TRBJ2-1; 10 bases align to TRBD2. Germline CDR1 KGHSH, CDR2 LQKENI. With V trimmed by 6 bases and J by 12 bases, 14 bases remained unmatched. This CDR3 has 15 residues. In DNA form, the CDR3 reads TGTGCCAGCTCCTGGACTAGCGGAGCCCTTCAGGGGCAGTTCTTC. Encoded protein: CASSWTSGALQGQFF.

This clonotype occurred a few times. This chain uses TRBV10-3 with TRBJ2-3; 11 bases fit TRBD2. This CDR3 has 15 residues. After removal of 6 bases from V and 3 bases from J, the junction contained 5 bases not matched to a gene. CDR1 and CDR2 (germline): ENHRY, SYGVKD. CDR3 bases: TGTGCCATCAGACCCGGGACTAGCGGTACAGATACGCAGTATTTT. This encodes CAIRPGTSGTDTQYF.

The rearrangement uses TRBV7-8 and TRBJ1-1; D not resolved. The length of the CDR3 is 15 residues. Germline V CDR1 and CDR2: SGHVS, FQNEAQ. Trimming left V 1 base short and J 1 base short, with 10 bases between. The CDR3 bases are TGTGCCAGCAGCTTAGTGCGGCAGTGGAACACTGAAGCTTTCTTT. Translating gives CASSLVRQWNTEAFF.

The chain's CDR3 is CASSLNKGEAFF. The CDR3 DNA sequence: TGTGCCAGCAGCCTTAACAAGGGTGAAGCTTTCTTT. The chain carries TRBV9 and TRBJ1-1; D is undetermined. The CDR3 is 12 residues long. The germline gives CDR1 SGDLS, CDR2 YYNGEE. V was pared by 4 bases and J by 7 bases, with 11 bases between.

J is TRBJ2-7 and V is TRBV20-1, with TRBD2 matching over 8 bases. V dropped 6 bases and J dropped 2; count of bases not matched to a gene: 12. Germline lookup yields CDR1 DFQATT and CDR2 SNEGSKA (reference sequence). The CDR3 consists of 15 residues. The CDR3 loop is CSAPSILAGTYEQYF. CDR3 bases: TGCAGTGCCCCCTCAATTTTAGCGGGAACCTACGAGCAGTACTTC.

The CDR3 DNA follows: TGCAGTCTCCGGGCGGGAACCCAGAACACTGAAGCTTTCTTT. Encoded protein: CSLRAGTQNTEAFF. The rearrangement uses TRBV20-1 and TRBJ1-1; D remains ambiguous. Looked up from germline, CDR1 is DFQATT and CDR2 is SNEGSKA (reference sequence). This CDR3 has 14 residues. Trimming cost V 8 bases and J 1 base, with 17 bases left between them.